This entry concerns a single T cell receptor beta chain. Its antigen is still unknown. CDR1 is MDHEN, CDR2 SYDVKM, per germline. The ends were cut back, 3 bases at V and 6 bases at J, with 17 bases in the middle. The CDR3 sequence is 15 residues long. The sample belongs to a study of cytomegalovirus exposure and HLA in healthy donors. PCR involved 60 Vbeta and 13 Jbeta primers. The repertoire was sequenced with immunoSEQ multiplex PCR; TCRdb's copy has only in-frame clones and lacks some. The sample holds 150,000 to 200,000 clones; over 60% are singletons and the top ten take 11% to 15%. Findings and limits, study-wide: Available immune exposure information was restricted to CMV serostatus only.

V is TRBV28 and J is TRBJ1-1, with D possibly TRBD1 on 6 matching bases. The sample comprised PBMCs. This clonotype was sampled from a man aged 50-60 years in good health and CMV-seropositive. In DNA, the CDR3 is TGTGCCAGCAGTTTGAGACAGGCGGCCAATGCTGAAGCTTTCTTT. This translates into CASSLRQAANAEAFF.